The sequence of this TCR beta chain was determined in a study of cytomegalovirus exposure and HLA in healthy donors. Whole-study context: Researchers previously reported finding fewer than 140 million unique TCR beta sequences from around 200 million T cells. Broader study findings: Most of the TCR beta V segments (in an earlier analysis) were productive either about 87% or about 30% of the time. Many donors shared some public TCRs, even though most TCR sequences were rare. What a later analysis reportedly showed was that an Asian-associated ancestry cluster had fewer N-insertions than the approximately 670-donor mean.

Germline lookup yields CDR1 LNHDA and CDR2 SQIVND (reference sequence). V was pared by 9 bases and J by 2 bases, with 0 bases of the junction left unmatched. This CDR3 comprises 12 residues. On this clone itself: Its antigen is not known.

Use of 60 Vbeta and 13 Jbeta primers characterized the PCR. The table came from immunoSEQ multiplex PCR; TCRdb's copy has only in-frame clones and leaves some out. The data contain about 240,000 clones, about 80% of them singletons. The receptor was isolated from an older woman in good health and CMV-seropositive. The sequencing input was PBMCs. The chain employs TRBV19 and TRBJ2-1; 8 bases match TRBD2. The CDR3 DNA sequence: TGTGCCAGGGGACTAGCCTACAATGAGCAGTTCTTC. Its translation: CARGLAYNEQFF.